This record looks at one T cell receptor (beta chain) sequence and its context. The trim removed 4 bases at V and 14 bases at J, leaving 6 bases unmatched. CDR1 is MNHNY, CDR2 SVGAGI, per germline (reference sequence). The CDR3 totals 12 residues. TCRdb's table, derived via immunoSEQ multiplex PCR, lists solely in-frame clones and lacks some. This table has more than 70,000 clones, approximately 96% appearing once. The sample belongs to a study of technical replicates of blood from a handful of donors. The sequenced material came from T cells isolated from PBMCs. The origin of this receptor is a human donor in good health. The chain couples TRBV6-6 to TRBJ2-2, with TRBD1 matching over 8 bases. DNA of the CDR3: TGTGCCAGCAGTTTGGAGACAGGGGTACTGTTTTTT. This translates into CASSLETGVLFF.